The rows below give T cell receptor beta chains drawn from one sample of a study of blood T cell repertoires in COVID-19. Measured with immunoSEQ multiplex PCR; TCRdb has only the in-frame clones, and not every one. The sample carries under 30,000 clones, approximately 92% recorded once. Sequenced material: peripheral blood. These receptors came from a human donor in a cohort sampled during active COVID-19. CDR3s include the opening cysteine and the closing phenylalanine or tryptophan. D genes are given only for firm matches. The size field is filled for only some rows; it gives once, few, many or a size class.

TRBJ1-2	.	.	TRBV3-1/TRBV3-2	TGTGCCAGCAGCCAAGCCCTCTATGGCTACACCTTC	CASSQALYGYTF
TRBJ1-4	few	.	TRBV6-2/TRBV6-3	TGTGCCAGCAGTCGTCCGGGACGGGAGGAAAAACTGTTTTTT	CASSRPGREEKLFF
TRBJ1-1	.	.	TRBV5-1	TGCGCCAGCAGCTTCGGACAGAACACTGAAGCTTTCTTT	CASSFGQNTEAFF
TRBJ2-1	.	.	TRBV6-1	TGTGCCAGCAGTGGTGGACTGATTAGCTCCTACAATGAGCAGTTCTTC	CASSGGLISSYNEQFF
TRBJ1-1	.	.	TRBV19	TGTGCCAGTAGTGGACAATCAAACACTGAAGCTTTCTTT	CASSGQSNTEAFF
TRBJ1-1	.	TRBD1	TRBV6-6	TGTGCCAGCAGTGGGACAGGGGTGAACACTGAAGCTTTCTTT	CASSGTGVNTEAFF
TRBJ1-3	.	.	TRBV5-5	TGTGCCAGCAGCACTACAGGACCTACCCACTCTGGAAACACCATATATTTT	CASSTTGPTHSGNTIYF
TRBJ2-2	.	TRBD2	TRBV10-3	TGTGCCAGTATGATGGGACTAGCGGGGCCTAACACCGGGGAGCTGTTTTTT	CASMMGLAGPNTGELFF
TRBJ2-5	.	TRBD2	TRBV5-1	TGCGCCAGCAGTGCGGGAGCTCGGGAGACCCAGTACTTC	CASSAGARETQYF
TRBJ2-1	.	.	TRBV3-1/TRBV3-2	TGTGCCAGCAGCCAGGTCGTCAGTGAGCAGTTCTTC	CASSQVVSEQFF
TRBJ1-1	.	.	TRBV7-9	TGTGCCAGCAGCCCACAGGTGGCCACTGAAGCTTTCTTT	CASSPQVATEAFF
TRBJ2-3	.	.	TRBV5-1	TGCGCCAGCAGCTTTGGGGGCAAAGGGGATACGCAGTATTTT	CASSFGGKGDTQYF
TRBJ1-2	.	.	TRBV5-1	TGCGCCAGCAGCTTGGGACACCTGTTAGCTAACTATGGCTACACCTTC	CASSLGHLLANYGYTF